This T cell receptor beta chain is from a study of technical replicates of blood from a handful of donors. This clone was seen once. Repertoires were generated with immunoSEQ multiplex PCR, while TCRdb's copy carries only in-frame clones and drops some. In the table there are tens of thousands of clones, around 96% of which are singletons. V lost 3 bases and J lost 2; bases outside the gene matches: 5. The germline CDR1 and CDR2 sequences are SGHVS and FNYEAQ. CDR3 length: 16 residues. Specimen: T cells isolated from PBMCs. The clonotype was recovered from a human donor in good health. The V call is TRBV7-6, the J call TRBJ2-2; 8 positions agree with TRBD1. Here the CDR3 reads CASSLPGQVNTGELFF. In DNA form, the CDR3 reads TGTGCCAGCAGCTTGCCGGGACAGGTTAACACCGGGGAGCTGTTTTTT.